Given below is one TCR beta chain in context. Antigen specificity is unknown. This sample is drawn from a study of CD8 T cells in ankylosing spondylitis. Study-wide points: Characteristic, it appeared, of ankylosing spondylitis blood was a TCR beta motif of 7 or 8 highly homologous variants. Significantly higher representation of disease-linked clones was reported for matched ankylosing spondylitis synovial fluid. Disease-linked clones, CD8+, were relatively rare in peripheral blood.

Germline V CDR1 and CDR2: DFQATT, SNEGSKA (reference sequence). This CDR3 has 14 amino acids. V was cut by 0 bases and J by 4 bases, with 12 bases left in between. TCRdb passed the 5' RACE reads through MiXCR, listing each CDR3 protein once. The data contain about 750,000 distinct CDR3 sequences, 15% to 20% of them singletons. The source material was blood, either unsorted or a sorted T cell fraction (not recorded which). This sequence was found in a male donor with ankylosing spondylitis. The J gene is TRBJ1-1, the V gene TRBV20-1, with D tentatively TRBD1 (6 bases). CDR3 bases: TGCAGTGCTAGAGATAGGGGGTTTGTCACTGAAGCTTTCTTT. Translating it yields CSARDRGFVTEAFF.